Reported below is one T cell receptor beta chain. Its antigen is unidentified. The data were taken from a study of CD4 T cells in relation to SARS-CoV-2 and coronaviruses. The overall study: After roughly ten days of antigen culture, PBMC TCR beta CDR3s were sequenced. Study-wide findings and caveats: According to naive versus memory sequencing, detected responses are memory recall, not newly primed. Roughly 69% of donors had memory CD4+ clonotypes crossrecognizing SARS-CoV-2 and common cold coronavirus spike.

This CDR3 is 13 amino acids long. Germline V CDR1 and CDR2: LNHDA, SQIVND (reference sequence). The J segment lost 3 bases and the V segment lost 11 bases, leaving 7 bases of the junction unmatched. Naive and memory CD4+ T cells were cultured with CEF, then survey-sequenced. Produced via immunoSEQ multiplex PCR; TCRdb's table is partial and in-frame only. The sample has 36,000 or so clones, around 80% seen once. The chain links TRBV19 to TRBJ2-1, with 7 bases identical to TRBD2. Sequencing was carried out using memory CD4+ T cells from PBMCs, cultured in vitro. The sequence was obtained from an adult with COVID-19. The CDR3 is CALGEGHYNEQFF. CDR3 nucleotides: TGTGCCTTAGGGGAGGGGCACTACAATGAGCAGTTCTTC.